The 16 T cell receptor beta chains below come from one sample, sequenced in a study of T-cell reconstitution after alpha-beta-depleted transplantation in children. A library of TCRbeta sequences, prepared with unique molecular identifiers, was generated. TCRdb reprocessed the PCR reads with MiXCR, giving one entry per CDR3 protein. The table includes tens of thousands of distinct CDR3 sequences, roughly 50% detected once. The sequencing used peripheral blood, collected before TCRalphabeta/CD19-depleted stem cell transplant. Receptor source: a boy under two years old with SCID, due to receive a stem cell transplant.

The chain joins TRBV5-4 to TRBJ1-1; D might be TRBD1 (5 bases). V was trimmed by 4 bases and J by 10 bases, leaving 20 bases between them. The germline gives CDR1 SGHNT, CDR2 YYREEE (reference sequence). This CDR3 comprises 14 residues. CDR3 nucleotide sequence: TGTGCCAGCAGCCGCTCCAGGGACCCACGGGGAGCTTTCTTT. Encoded protein: CASSRSRDPRGAFF.

The table lists this clonotype with a few counts. The V and J genes are TRBV7-6 and TRBJ2-1; 7 nucleotides match TRBD2. Germline-derived CDR1 and CDR2 are SGHVS and FNYEAQ. V lost 4 bases to trimming and J lost 3 bases; unmatched junction nucleotides: 6. The CDR3 is made up of 15 amino acids. The CDR3 region is CASSSSTSVYNEQFF. CDR3 nucleotide sequence: TGTGCCAGCAGCTCTAGTACTAGCGTCTACAATGAGCAGTTCTTC.

Many counts were recorded for this clonotype. The V and J genes are TRBV10-3 and TRBJ2-1, with D tentatively TRBD2 (6 bases). With 4 bases removed from V and 2 bases from J, the gap between germline ends came to 9 bases. The CDR3 length is 14 residues. CDR1 ENHRY and CDR2 SYGVKD come from the germline V gene. The CDR3 loop is CAISGRAPYNEQFF. The CDR3 nucleotides are TGTGCCATCAGTGGGAGGGCCCCCTACAATGAGCAGTTCTTC.

This clonotype was detected a few times. The rearrangement links TRBV6-1 to TRBJ1-2; 9 bases line up with TRBD1. V shed 6 bases and J 4 bases; nucleotides not matched to a gene: 12. This CDR3 is built from 16 residues. Germline CDR1 reads MNHNS; CDR2 reads SASEGT. The CDR3 region has the DNA TGTGCCAGCAGAGAGAGGACCGGACAGGGGATCTATGGCTACACCTTC. Its protein product is CASRERTGQGIYGYTF.

The chain links TRBV7-9 to TRBJ2-3; tentatively, D is TRBD1 (6 bases). The CDR3 contains 16 residues. The V and J ends lost 5 bases and 2 bases respectively, with 17 bases between them. Germline V gene data show CDR1 as SEHNR and CDR2 as FQNEAQ (reference sequence). For the CDR3, the DNA is TGTGCCAGCAGCCCCCCAGGGGATAGGTCCACAGATACGCAGTATTTT. It translates to CASSPPGDRSTDTQYF.

The chain is built from TRBV6-2 or TRBV6-3 and TRBJ2-7; a weak D match, TRBD2 (7 bases). Germline values: CDR1 MNHEY, CDR2 SVGEGT. The CDR3 sequence is 15 residues long. Trimming pared 6 bases from V and 5 bases from J, leaving 20 bases between. The CDR3, as DNA: TGTGCCAGCAGCGCGGGGGCTAGCGCATACCACGAGCAGTACTTC. It specifies CASSAGASAYHEQYF.

The rearrangement links TRBV27 to TRBJ2-1; tentative D call: TRBD1 (6 bases). The germline V gene encodes CDR1 MNHEY and CDR2 SMNVEV (reference sequence). This CDR3 region has 15 residues. Trimming left V 6 bases short and J 3 bases short, with 15 bases between. The chain's CDR3 is CASRPAKGGYNEQFF. The CDR3 DNA is TGTGCCAGCAGGCCAGCGAAAGGGGGCTACAATGAGCAGTTCTTC.

This sequence joins TRBV7-8 and TRBJ1-5; TRBD1 matches 8 bases. J lost 7 bases, V lost 2 bases, and 7 bases had no gene match. Germline CDR1 is SGHVS and CDR2 is FQNEAQ. The CDR3 runs 15 residues. CDR3 sequence: CASSLPGGQSQPQHF. The DNA for the CDR3 is TGTGCCAGCAGCTTACCAGGGGGCCAGTCGCAGCCCCAGCATTTT.

The chain is built from TRBV3-1 and TRBJ2-5, with 11 bases lining up with TRBD2. Germline-derived CDR1 and CDR2 are LGHDT and YNNKEL (reference sequence). Germline trimming cut 0 bases from V and 2 bases from J; bases unmatched to any gene: 5. CDR3 size: 17 residues. The CDR3 spells CASSQERLAGIQETQYF. The CDR3 nucleotides are TGTGCCAGCAGCCAAGAACGACTAGCGGGGATTCAAGAGACCCAGTACTTC.

This clonotype was counted a single time. V gene TRBV29-1 combines with J gene TRBJ2-4; D remains unclear. Germline V gene sequence: CDR1 SQVTM, CDR2 ANQGSEA. The V gene lost 3 bases and the J gene lost 9 bases, with 9 bases spanning the gap. The CDR3 totals 11 residues. This CDR3 reads CSVEAWGIQYF. The CDR3 DNA sequence: TGCAGCGTTGAGGCCTGGGGCATTCAGTACTTC.

The chain employs TRBV14 and TRBJ2-1, with 8 bases that match TRBD2. This CDR3 has 13 residues. Trimming at V came to 0 bases and at J to 12 bases, leaving 4 bases not matched to a gene. Germline V gene lookup returns CDR1 SGHDN and CDR2 FVKESK. CDR3 residues: CASSQDPSGRQFF. CDR3 DNA: TGTGCCAGCAGCCAAGACCCTAGCGGGCGGCAGTTCTTC.

In DNA form, the CDR3 reads TGTGCCAGCAGCTTAGAGATGTGGGGCGAGCAACCCAAAATGACAGATACGCAGTATTTT. Residues: CASSLEMWGEQPKMTDTQYF. The chain recombines TRBV11-2 with TRBJ2-3; D is perhaps TRBD1 (5 bases). The V and J ends lost 0 bases and 3 bases respectively, with 25 bases between them. The CDR3 is 20 residues long. CDR1 is SGHAT and CDR2 is FQNNGV in the germline V gene.

V and J are TRBV20-1 and TRBJ1-1; D is ambiguous. CDR3 length: 13 amino acids. V lost 0 bases to trimming and J lost 0 bases, with 5 bases between them. Germline assignment: CDR1 DFQATT and CDR2 SNEGSKA (reference sequence). The CDR3 nucleotides are TGCAGTGCTAGAGATGGAGTGAACACTGAAGCTTTCTTT. This encodes CSARDGVNTEAFF.

The chain's CDR3 is CASSGDFTPYEQYF. The CDR3 DNA is TGCGCCAGCAGCGGGGACTTTACTCCCTACGAGCAGTACTTC. The V gene is TRBV5-1, the J gene TRBJ2-7; D perhaps matches TRBD2 (6 bases). Trimming stripped 4 bases from V and 2 bases from J, with 13 bases between. The CDR3 runs to 14 residues. Germline V gene sequence: CDR1 SGHRS, CDR2 YFSETQ.

A few counts support this clonotype. V usage is TRBV10-2 and J usage is TRBJ2-7; 7 nucleotides agree with TRBD2. Germline V gives CDR1 WSHSY, CDR2 SAAADI. This CDR3 has 12 amino acids. With V trimmed by 6 bases and J by 2 bases, 1 base remained unmatched. The CDR3 DNA follows: TGCGCCAGCAGGGGAGGGACCTACGAGCAGTACTTC. Translation gives CASRGGTYEQYF.

The chain has TRBV5-1 and TRBJ2-2; D is unresolved. CDR3 size: 16 residues. The V gene's germline CDR1 is SGHRS and CDR2 YFSETQ. With 0 bases removed from V and 2 bases from J, the gap between germline ends came to 11 bases. The CDR3: CASSLAVTKNTGELFF. CDR3 DNA sequence: TGCGCCAGCAGCTTGGCCGTGACCAAAAACACCGGGGAGCTGTTTTTT.